These 16 T cell receptor beta chains share one sample of origin, sequenced in a study of OX40 agonist ivuxolimab in advanced cancers. The table came from immunoSEQ multiplex PCR; TCRdb's copy has only in-frame clones and leaves some out. The table has about 22,000 clones, about 88% seen once. The sequencing here drew on CD4+ or CD8+ T cells sorted from blood, taken in a trial of the OX40 agonist ivuxolimab. Receptors were obtained from an adult with an advanced solid tumor such as melanoma, head and neck, liver or kidney cancer.

This rearrangement joins TRBV5-1 to TRBJ2-6, with 12 positions matching TRBD1. This CDR3 comprises 18 residues. Germline assignment: CDR1 SGHRS and CDR2 YFSETQ. The trim removed 4 bases at V and 1 base at J, leaving 6 bases unmatched. For the CDR3, the DNA is TGCGCCAGCAGCCTACGGGACAGGGGGCTTTCTGGGGCCAACGTCCTGACTTTC. This codes for CASSLRDRGLSGANVLTF.

The chain joins TRBV13 to TRBJ1-2, with 7 bases identical to TRBD1. V dropped 5 bases and J dropped 7; count of bases not matched to a gene: 7. CDR1 is PRHDT, CDR2 FYEKMQ, per germline (reference sequence). There are 13 residues in the CDR3. The CDR3 here is CASSETGLVGYTF. CDR3 DNA sequence: TGTGCCAGCAGCGAGACAGGGTTGGTTGGCTACACCTTC.

The J gene is TRBJ2-6, the V gene TRBV11-3; perhaps TRBD2 as D (5 bases). Germline V gene sequence: CDR1 SGHNT, CDR2 YENEEA. V lost 5 bases to trimming and J lost 4 bases, with 21 bases between them. The CDR3 has 18 residues. This chain's CDR3 is CASSTPGDLVLGANVLTF. The CDR3 DNA reads as TGTGCCAGCAGCACTCCCGGGGATCTCGTACTCGGGGCCAACGTCCTGACTTTC.

The rearrangement links TRBV9 to TRBJ2-3, with TRBD2 matching over 9 bases. Germline loops: CDR1 SGDLS, CDR2 YYNGEE. The CDR3 contains 17 residues. Losses at the gene ends were 3 bases for V and 8 bases for J; bases not matched to a gene: 16. CDR3 DNA: TGTGCCAGCAGCGCTATTCCAGGGGGGACTAGCCTTTTTACGCAGTATTTT. Amino acids: CASSAIPGGTSLFTQYF. The variable domain in full, completed from reference TRBV9 and TRBJ2-3, reads DSGVTQTPKHLITATGQRVTLRCSPRSGDLSVYWYQQSLDQGLQFLIQYYNGEERAKGNILERFSAQQFPDLHSELNLSSLELGDSALYFCASSAIPGGTSLFTQYFGPGTRLTVL.

This clone is a singleton in its sample. The chain uses TRBV7-6 and TRBJ2-5, with 11 bases matching TRBD2. This CDR3 is built from 16 residues. Per germline, CDR1 SGHVS and CDR2 FNYEAQ. V trimming: 4 bases; J trimming: 2 bases; junction bases outside the gene matches: 6. The DNA of the CDR3 is TGTGCCAGCAGCTCGAAGGGACTAGCGGAACAAGAGACCCAGTACTTC. Protein sequence: CASSSKGLAEQETQYF.

The CDR3 DNA reads TGCAGCGTTCCCATCGGCGCGTTGGGGGCCCAGCATTTT. Translation: CSVPIGALGAQHF. The genes are TRBV29-1 and TRBJ1-5; TRBD1 is a possible D gene (5 bases). Germline values: CDR1 SQVTM, CDR2 ANQGSEA. Trimming stripped 5 bases from V and 11 bases from J, with 19 bases between. The CDR3 consists of 13 residues.

The J gene is TRBJ2-7, the V gene TRBV6-1; D remains unclear. Germline V lookup: CDR1 MNHNS, CDR2 SASEGT. V dropped 4 bases and J dropped 1 base, with 14 bases sitting between them. The CDR3 is made up of 15 amino acids. Here the CDR3 DNA reads TGTGCCAGCAGTGGTTGGGTTTCATATTCCTACGAGCAGTACTTC. As protein: CASSGWVSYSYEQYF.

This chain connects TRBV6-5 to TRBJ2-7; D remains unclear. CDR1 and CDR2 (germline): MNHEY, SVGAGI. The length of the CDR3 is 13 residues. The V and J ends lost 2 bases and 3 bases respectively, with 8 bases between them. The CDR3 protein is CASSYDRNYEQYF. CDR3 DNA sequence: TGTGCCAGCAGTTACGACCGCAACTACGAGCAGTACTTC.

The V and J genes are TRBV29-1 and TRBJ1-5; perhaps TRBD1 as D (6 bases). Germline loops: CDR1 SQVTM, CDR2 ANQGSEA. V was pared by 0 bases and J by 9 bases, with 21 bases between. This CDR3 spans 16 amino acids. CDR3 residues: CSVEDGYQGPPPPQHF. The CDR3, as DNA: TGCAGCGTTGAAGATGGGTACCAGGGGCCCCCCCCGCCCCAGCATTTT.

The V and J genes are TRBV2 and TRBJ2-5, with D perhaps TRBD1 (5 bases). There are 18 residues in the CDR3. Between the trimmed V and J ends, which lost 2 bases and 6 bases, there was a span of 25 bases. The germline V gene has CDR1 SNHLY and CDR2 FYNNEI. CDR3 sequence (DNA): TGTGCCAGCAGTGAATCAGCATGGACAACGTCTCAGATAAAGACCCAGTACTTC. Translation: CASSESAWTTSQIKTQYF.

The V gene is TRBV11-3, the J gene TRBJ2-3; 11 nucleotides agree with TRBD2. Germline loops: CDR1 SGHNT, CDR2 YENEEA. The CDR3 is 16 residues long. Unmatched junction bases numbered 4, after V lost 2 bases and J lost 3 bases. CDR3 nucleotide sequence: TGTGCCAGCAGCTTAAGACTAGCGGGGATGACAGATACGCAGTATTTT. Amino acid sequence: CASSLRLAGMTDTQYF.

V gene TRBV2 combines with J gene TRBJ2-1; D not certain. Germline lookup yields CDR1 SNHLY and CDR2 FYNNEI. This CDR3 region has 13 residues. Trimming took 4 bases from V and 8 from J, leaving 12 bases between them. The CDR3 loop reads CASSVGLMDEQFF. The CDR3 DNA is TGTGCCAGCAGTGTCGGTCTCATGGATGAGCAGTTCTTC.

The chain joins TRBV6-1 to TRBJ2-2, with 9 nucleotides matching TRBD2. Trimming removed 8 bases from V and 4 bases from J; junction bases left unmatched: 8. From germline, CDR1 is MNHNS and CDR2 SASEGT. This CDR3 region has 15 residues. The CDR3 coding sequence is TGTGCCAGCGGGGGGCTAGCGGGGCGCACCGGGGAGCTGTTTTTT. It specifies CASGGLAGRTGELFF.

This clone was detected a few times. The gene calls are TRBV4-2 and TRBJ1-1, with no clear D. Germline CDR1 LGHNA, CDR2 YNFKEQ. The CDR3 is 12 amino acids. With 1 base removed from V and 7 bases from J, the gap between germline ends came to 7 bases. The CDR3 reads CASSQVTGEAFF. The CDR3 bases are TGTGCCAGCAGCCAAGTCACGGGTGAAGCTTTCTTT.

J is TRBJ2-3 and V is TRBV14; 7 positions match TRBD2. The CDR3 totals 13 residues. Germline assignment: CDR1 SGHDN and CDR2 FVKESK. V trimming: 7 bases; J trimming: 10 bases; junction bases outside the gene matches: 11. This CDR3 reads CASKMRGGEAQYF. CDR3 DNA: TGTGCCAGCAAAATGCGGGGAGGGGAAGCGCAGTATTTT.

This chain links TRBV5-6 with TRBJ2-7, with 13 bases that match TRBD2. The length of the CDR3 is 18 residues. J gave up 3 bases and V 6 bases, and 15 bases lay outside the gene matches. CDR1 and CDR2 (germline): SGHDT, YYEEEE. CDR3 coding DNA: TGTGCCAGCACGACACCACTAGCGGGAGGGCCTCACGGCTACGAGCAGTACTTC. Translating gives CASTTPLAGGPHGYEQYF.